The 9 T cell receptor beta chains below all came from one sample that was sequenced in a study of blood T cell repertoires in COVID-19. Only in-frame clones appear in the TCRdb table, and some are missing; sequencing was by immunoSEQ multiplex PCR. The data hold nearly 300,000 clones, with around 88% observed a single time. Input material: peripheral blood. These receptors all stem from a woman between 25 and 40 years old who had recovered from COVID-19.

DNA of the CDR3: TGTGCCAGCAGCTTTGGAGTTCCGGGAGATACGCAGTATTTT. It codes for CASSFGVPGDTQYF. The chain joins TRBV7-2 to TRBJ2-3; D call uncertain. Trimming removed 3 bases at V and 5 bases at J, with 12 bases between. Germline loops: CDR1 SGHTA, CDR2 FQGNSA. This CDR3 region has 14 residues.

The V gene is TRBV10-3, the J gene TRBJ2-7; 7 bases match TRBD1. Trimming at V came to 10 bases and at J to 2 bases, leaving 11 bases not matched to a gene. The CDR3 has 14 residues. Germline V gene sequence: CDR1 ENHRY, CDR2 SYGVKD. CDR3 loop: CATATTGTPYEQYF. CDR3 coding DNA: TGTGCCACCGCTACGACAGGGACCCCCTACGAGCAGTACTTC.

The chain carries TRBV5-5 and TRBJ1-3; TRBD1 agrees at 7 bases. This CDR3 has 13 residues. CDR1 and CDR2 (germline): SGHKS, YYEKEE (reference sequence). V shed 1 base, J shed 8 bases, and the junction held 3 bases outside the gene matches. The CDR3 sequence: CASSLRQGDTIYF. CDR3 in DNA: TGTGCCAGCAGCTTGAGACAGGGAGACACCATATATTTT.

The rearrangement uses TRBV7-9 and TRBJ2-7; 9 bases are a match to TRBD1. V lost 5 bases, J lost 5 bases, and 7 bases stayed unmatched. The length of the CDR3 is 14 residues. Germline lookup yields CDR1 SEHNR and CDR2 FQNEAQ (reference sequence). The CDR3 DNA reads TGTGCCAGCAGCCACCAGGACAGGGGAAACGAGCAGTACTTC. Translation gives CASSHQDRGNEQYF.

The chain links TRBV18 to TRBJ1-2; D gene ambiguous. Germline CDR1 is KGHSH and CDR2 is LQKENI. V was cut by 4 bases and J by 5 bases, with 5 bases left in between. The CDR3 is made up of 11 amino acids. CDR3: CASSHGYGYTF. CDR3 DNA sequence: TGTGCCAGCTCACACGGTTATGGCTACACCTTC.

The chain carries TRBV5-1 and TRBJ2-2; 7 nucleotides agree with TRBD1. The ends lost 4 bases at V and 2 bases at J; junction bases unmatched: 8. The length of the CDR3 is 16 residues. Germline-derived CDR1 and CDR2 are SGHRS and YFSETQ. As DNA, the CDR3 is TGCGCCAGCAGCCTCGAAGGGGGCCGCAACACCGGGGAGCTGTTTTTT. This codes for CASSLEGGRNTGELFF.

Details on this clone: This CDR3 is also generated by other DNA sequences in the sample. The V gene is TRBV29-1, the J gene TRBJ2-3, with 8 bases lining up with TRBD2. The V segment lost 4 bases and the J segment 1 base; nucleotides outside the gene matches: 4. The CDR3 totals 14 residues. Germline assignment: CDR1 SQVTM and CDR2 ANQGSEA. The CDR3 is CSVGLAGRTDTQYF. For the CDR3, the DNA is TGCAGCGTTGGATTAGCGGGACGCACAGATACGCAGTATTTT.

This clone was seen only once. This CDR3 is also generated by other DNA sequences in the sample. This chain links TRBV28 with TRBJ1-3; no firm D call. This CDR3 region has 15 residues. V lost 1 base and J lost 0, with 7 bases in between. Per germline, CDR1 MDHEN and CDR2 SYDVKM. The CDR3 loop reads CASSLLVSSGNTIYF. Here the CDR3 DNA reads TGTGCCAGCAGTTTATTGGTCAGCTCTGGAAACACCATATATTTT.

J is TRBJ2-3 and V is TRBV13, with TRBD2 identical over 12 bases. V gave up 5 bases and J gave up 6 bases; unmatched junction bases: 6. Germline V gene lookup returns CDR1 PRHDT and CDR2 FYEKMQ (reference sequence). This CDR3 is built from 15 residues. The chain's CDR3 is CASSLKGLAGDTQYF. The DNA of the CDR3 is TGTGCCAGCAGCCTTAAGGGACTAGCGGGTGATACGCAGTATTTT.